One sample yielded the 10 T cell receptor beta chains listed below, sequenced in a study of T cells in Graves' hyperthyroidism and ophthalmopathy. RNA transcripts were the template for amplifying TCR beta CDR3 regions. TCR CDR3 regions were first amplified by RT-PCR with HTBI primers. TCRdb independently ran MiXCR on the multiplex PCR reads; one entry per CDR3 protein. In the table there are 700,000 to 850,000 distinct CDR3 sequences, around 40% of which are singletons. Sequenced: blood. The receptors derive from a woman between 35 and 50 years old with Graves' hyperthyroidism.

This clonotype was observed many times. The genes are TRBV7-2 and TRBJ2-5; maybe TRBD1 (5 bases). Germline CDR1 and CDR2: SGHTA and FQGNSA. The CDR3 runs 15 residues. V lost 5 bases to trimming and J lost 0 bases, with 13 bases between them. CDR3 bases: TGTGCCAGCAGCCTGGGGCAGAGGTACCAAGAGACCCAGTACTTC. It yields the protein CASSLGQRYQETQYF.

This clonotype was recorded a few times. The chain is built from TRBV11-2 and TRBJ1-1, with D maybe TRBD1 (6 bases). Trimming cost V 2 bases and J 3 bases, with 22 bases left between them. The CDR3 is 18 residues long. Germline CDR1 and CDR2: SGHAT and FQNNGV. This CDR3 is CASSLLGGSGDWHTEAFF. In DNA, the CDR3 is TGTGCCAGCAGCTTATTGGGCGGGTCAGGGGATTGGCACACTGAAGCTTTCTTT.

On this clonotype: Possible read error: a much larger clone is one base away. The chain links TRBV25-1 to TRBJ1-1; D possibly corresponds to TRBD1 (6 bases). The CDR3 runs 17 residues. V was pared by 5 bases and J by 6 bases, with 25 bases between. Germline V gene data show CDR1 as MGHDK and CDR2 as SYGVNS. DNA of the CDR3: TGTGCCAGCAGTCCGGGAGGGAGGGGGACAACGGACGCTGAAGCTTTCTTT. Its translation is CASSPGGRGTTDAEAFF.

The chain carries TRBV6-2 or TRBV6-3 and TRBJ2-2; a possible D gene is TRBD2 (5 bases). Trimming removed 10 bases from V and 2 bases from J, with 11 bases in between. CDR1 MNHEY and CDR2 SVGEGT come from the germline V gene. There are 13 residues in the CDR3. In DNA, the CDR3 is TGTGCCACCACCCCGGGAAACACCGGGGAGCTGTTTTTT. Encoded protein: CATTPGNTGELFF.

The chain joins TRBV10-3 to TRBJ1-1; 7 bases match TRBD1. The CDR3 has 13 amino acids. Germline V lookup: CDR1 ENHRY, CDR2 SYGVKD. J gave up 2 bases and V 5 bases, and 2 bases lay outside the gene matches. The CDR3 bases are TGTGCCATCAGTAGGGACAGTAACACTGAAGCTTTCTTT. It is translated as CAISRDSNTEAFF.

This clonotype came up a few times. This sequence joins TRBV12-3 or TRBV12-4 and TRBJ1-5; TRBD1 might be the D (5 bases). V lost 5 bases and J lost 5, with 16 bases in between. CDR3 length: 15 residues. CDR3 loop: CASSGKGTSYQPQHF. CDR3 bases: TGTGCCAGCAGTGGGAAAGGGACCTCTTATCAGCCCCAGCATTTT.

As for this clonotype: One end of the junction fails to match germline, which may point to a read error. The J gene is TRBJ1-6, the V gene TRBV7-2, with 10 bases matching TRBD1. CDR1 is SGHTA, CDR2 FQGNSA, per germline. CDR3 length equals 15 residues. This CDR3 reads CASSLRTGGGSPLHF. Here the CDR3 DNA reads TGCGCCAGCAGCTTGCGGACAGGGGGAGGATCACCCCTCCACTTT.

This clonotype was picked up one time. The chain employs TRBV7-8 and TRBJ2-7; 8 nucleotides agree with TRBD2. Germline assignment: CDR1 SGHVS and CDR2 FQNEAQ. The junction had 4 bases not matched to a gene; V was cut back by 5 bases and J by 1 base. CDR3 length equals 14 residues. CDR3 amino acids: CASSRAGDSYEQYF. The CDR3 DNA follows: TGTGCCAGCAGCCGAGCGGGAGATTCCTACGAGCAGTACTTC.

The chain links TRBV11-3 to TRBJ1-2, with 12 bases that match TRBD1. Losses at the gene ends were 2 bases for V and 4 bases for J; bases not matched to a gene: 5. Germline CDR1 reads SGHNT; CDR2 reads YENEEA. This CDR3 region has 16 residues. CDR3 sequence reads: CASSLSGTGGAYGYTF. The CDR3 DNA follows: TGTGCCAGCAGCTTATCCGGGACAGGGGGCGCCTATGGCTACACCTTC.

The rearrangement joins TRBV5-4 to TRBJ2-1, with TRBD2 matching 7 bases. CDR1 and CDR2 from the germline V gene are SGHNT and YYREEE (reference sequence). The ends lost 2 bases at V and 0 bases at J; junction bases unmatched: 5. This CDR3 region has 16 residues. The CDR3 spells CASSFQAGSSYNEQFF. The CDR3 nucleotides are TGTGCCAGCAGCTTCCAAGCGGGGAGCTCCTACAATGAGCAGTTCTTC.